One and the same sample provided the 32 T cell receptor beta chains below, sequenced in a study of T cells in localized non-small cell lung cancer. Only in-frame clones appear in the TCRdb table, and some are missing; sequencing was by immunoSEQ multiplex PCR. The sample shows thousands of clones, roughly a sixth of them seen only once. Sequenced material: lung tumor tissue, taken before any cancer treatment. Source of these receptors: a female donor older than 55 with stage I squamous cell lung carcinoma.

The CDR3 sequence is CASSLPRTSGSTDTQYF. The DNA of the CDR3 is TGTGCCAGCAGCCTTCCCCGGACTAGCGGAAGCACAGATACGCAGTATTTT. The chain couples TRBV11-3 to TRBJ2-3; 10 nucleotides agree with TRBD2. J was trimmed by 0 bases and V by 5 bases; bases with no gene match: 8. This CDR3 has 17 amino acids. Germline-derived CDR1 and CDR2 are SGHNT and YENEEA.

A remark on this clone: A read error may produce the germline difference seen at one junction end. This rearrangement joins TRBV6-8 to TRBJ2-7; D perhaps matches TRBD1 (5 bases). Germline loops: CDR1 MNHGY, CDR2 SAAAGT. The CDR3 is made up of 14 amino acids. CDR3 bases: TGTGCCATCAGTGTTTTGGGGCAGCTCTACGAGCAGTACTTC. Its translation is CAISVLGQLYEQYF.

The genes are TRBV18 and TRBJ2-1, with a tentative D call TRBD2 (5 bases). Germline-derived CDR1 and CDR2 are KGHSH and LQKENI. The CDR3 sequence is 15 residues long. Between the trimmed V and J ends, which lost 3 bases and 4 bases, there was a span of 13 bases. This CDR3 is CASSPTTGMYNEQFF. The CDR3 DNA is TGTGCCAGCTCACCTACCACGGGAATGTACAATGAGCAGTTCTTC.

The chain has TRBV19 and TRBJ1-1, with 7 bases matching TRBD1. Germline V gene lookup returns CDR1 LNHDA and CDR2 SQIVND (reference sequence). Trimming removed 2 bases from V and 5 bases from J; junction bases left unmatched: 17. The CDR3 length is 18 residues. The CDR3 coding sequence is TGTGCCAGTAGTATATGGAGGGCAGGGGGACTTATGGGGACTGAAGCTTTCTTT. It encodes CASSIWRAGGLMGTEAFF.

This clone appeared a few times. CDR3: CASRGGAAQQHEAFF. CDR3 in DNA: TGTGCCAGTAGAGGGGGGGCAGCCCAGCAACATGAAGCTTTCTTT. This chain uses TRBV19 with TRBJ1-1, with a possible D match to TRBD1 (6 bases). Per germline, CDR1 LNHDA and CDR2 SQIVND (reference sequence). V lost 6 bases and J 7 bases, leaving 21 bases between the germline ends. The CDR3 spans 15 residues.

The rearrangement links TRBV18 to TRBJ1-1, with 10 bases that match TRBD1. The germline gives CDR1 KGHSH, CDR2 LQKENI. This CDR3 spans 16 amino acids. V shed 3 bases, J shed 4 bases, and the junction held 8 bases outside the gene matches. Here the CDR3 DNA reads TGTGCCAGCTCACCTCCGGGACAGGGGTATGGCACTGAAGCTTTCTTT. It encodes CASSPPGQGYGTEAFF. Full variable domain (rest looked up from reference TRBV18 and TRBJ1-1): NAGVMQNPRHLVRRRGQEARLRCSPMKGHSHVYWYRQLPEEGLKFMVYLQKENIIDESGMPKERFSAEFPKEGPSILRIQQVVRGDSAAYFCASSPPGQGYGTEAFFGQGTRLTVV.

In its sample, this clone is medium-sized. This chain joins TRBV6-8 and TRBJ1-1, with D uncertain. The CDR3 is made up of 12 amino acids. Germline-derived CDR1 and CDR2 are MNHGY and SAAAGT. Between the trimmed V and J ends, which lost 5 bases and 5 bases, there was a span of 9 bases. The CDR3 loop is CASSVSETEAFF. CDR3 bases: TGTGCCAGCAGTGTAAGTGAAACTGAAGCTTTCTTT.

This clone showed up just a few times. The chain combines TRBV6-8 with TRBJ2-7; 11 nucleotides align to TRBD2. There are 21 residues in the CDR3. The germline gives CDR1 MNHGY, CDR2 SAAAGT. V shed 5 bases, J shed 4 bases, and the junction held 25 bases outside the gene matches. This chain's CDR3 is CASSPYNTGVKPSGRPYEQYF. In DNA form, the CDR3 reads TGTGCCAGCAGTCCTTATAATACGGGAGTCAAACCTAGCGGGAGGCCTTACGAGCAGTACTTC.

By frequency in the sample, this clone is large. The gene calls are TRBV29-1 and TRBJ2-7; the D is unclear. The CDR3 is 12 amino acids. Trimming pared 0 bases from V and 3 bases from J, leaving 6 bases between. The germline V gene has CDR1 SQVTM and CDR2 ANQGSEA. CDR3 region: CSVEDPGYEQYF. CDR3 nucleotides: TGCAGCGTTGAAGATCCTGGCTACGAGCAGTACTTC.

This clone has only a few counts. V is TRBV28 and J is TRBJ1-4, with D unclear. The CDR3 has 14 amino acids. Trimming removed 3 bases at V and 8 bases at J, with 13 bases between. Per the germline V gene, CDR1 is MDHEN and CDR2 is SYDVKM. Here the CDR3 reads CASSLPLNGEKLFF. In DNA form, the CDR3 reads TGTGCCAGCAGTTTGCCCCTCAACGGAGAAAAACTGTTTTTT.

A few counts support this clone. The chain joins TRBV11-3 to TRBJ1-2, with D unclear. The CDR3 is 14 amino acids. Germline CDR1 SGHNT, CDR2 YENEEA. V lost 0 bases and J 4 bases, leaving 9 bases between the germline ends. The CDR3, as DNA: TGTGCCAGCAGCTTAGATCTTAGGCTCTATGGCTACACCTTC. This codes for CASSLDLRLYGYTF.

V is TRBV15 and J is TRBJ2-1; 9 bases agree with TRBD1. CDR1 and CDR2 (germline): LNHNV, YYDKDF (reference sequence). This CDR3 comprises 16 residues. The ends lost 4 bases at V and 6 bases at J; junction bases unmatched: 10. The CDR3 region has the DNA TGTGCCACCAGCATTTACACGGGACAGGGCTTCAATGAGCAGTTCTTC. Translated: CATSIYTGQGFNEQFF.

The CDR3 reads CASITISGTQYF. CDR3 bases: TGTGCCAGCATTACAATCAGCGGGACCCAGTACTTC. The chain combines TRBV6-8 with TRBJ2-5, with a possible D match to TRBD2 (5 bases). The CDR3 is 12 amino acids. Germline V lookup: CDR1 MNHGY, CDR2 SAAAGT. V was trimmed by 7 bases and J by 7 bases, leaving 13 bases between them.

The rearrangement links TRBV10-3 to TRBJ2-7, with 8 bases aligning to TRBD1. The CDR3 spans 16 residues. With 0 bases clipped from V and 5 bases from J, the junction kept 9 bases outside the gene matches. From germline, CDR1 is ENHRY and CDR2 SYGVKD. This CDR3 reads CAISESMAGGYNEQYF. Written as DNA, the CDR3 is TGTGCCATCAGTGAGTCAATGGCAGGGGGCTACAACGAGCAGTACTTC.

This clone was recorded a few times. V is TRBV6-8 and J is TRBJ2-3; a weak D match, TRBD2 (5 bases). Germline V gives CDR1 MNHGY, CDR2 SAAAGT. This CDR3 contains 13 residues. The V and J ends lost 2 bases and 3 bases respectively, with 6 bases between them. In DNA form, the CDR3 reads TGTGCCAGCAGTTACCCGGGGACAGATACGCAGTATTTT. It codes for CASSYPGTDTQYF.

The V and J genes are TRBV30 and TRBJ2-7; D gene uncertain. Germline CDR1 reads GTSNPN; CDR2 reads SVGIG (reference sequence). V was shortened by 0 bases and J by 7 bases, with 13 bases between the two germline ends. This CDR3 spans 13 amino acids. In nucleotides, the CDR3 is TGTGCCTGGAGTGTACCGCTCGGGCGGGAGCAGTACTTC. Translation gives CAWSVPLGREQYF.

This clone occurred a few times. The J gene is TRBJ1-4, the V gene TRBV11-3, with TRBD1 as a possible D gene (5 bases). Germline V gene sequence: CDR1 SGHNT, CDR2 YENEEA. This CDR3 has 14 residues. Trimming took off 2 bases at V and 7 bases at J, with 11 bases between the two ends. The DNA for the CDR3 is TGTGCCAGCAGCTTACGGGGGGGAGCTGAAAAACTGTTTTTT. Protein product: CASSLRGGAEKLFF.

A few counts support this clone. The rearrangement uses TRBV9 and TRBJ1-2; D ambiguous. Trimming took 4 bases from V and 8 from J, leaving 12 bases between them. CDR3 size: 12 residues. Germline values: CDR1 SGDLS, CDR2 YYNGEE. Here the CDR3 DNA reads TGTGCCAGCAGCCTACCCTTCGGGGGCTACACCTTC. Residues: CASSLPFGGYTF.

The V call is TRBV30, the J call TRBJ1-5, with D unclear. The CDR3 sequence is 13 residues long. The germline CDR1 and CDR2 sequences are GTSNPN and SVGIG (reference sequence). Between the trimmed V and J ends, which lost 1 base and 6 bases, there was a span of 10 bases. In nucleotides, the CDR3 is TGTGCCTGGAGTGAAAAGGGTGGTCAGCCCCAGCATTTT. Translating gives CAWSEKGGQPQHF.

The chain joins TRBV11-3 to TRBJ1-5; 9 bases agree with TRBD1. Germline V gives CDR1 SGHNT, CDR2 YENEEA. The CDR3 spans 14 residues. The V gene end was trimmed by 5 bases and the J gene end by 6 bases; junction bases not matched to a gene: 5. The CDR3 DNA reads TGTGCCAGCAGCACGGGACAGGGCGGTCAGCCCCAGCATTTT. It translates to CASSTGQGGQPQHF.

This chain joins TRBV28 and TRBJ2-1; perhaps TRBD2 as D (6 bases). CDR3 length: 14 residues. Trimming stripped 6 bases from V and 9 bases from J, with 18 bases between. Germline CDR1 is MDHEN and CDR2 is SYDVKM. The CDR3 DNA reads TGTGCCAGCAGAACCGACACTCTAGCGAGTGAGCAGTTCTTC. Translation gives CASRTDTLASEQFF.

The genes are TRBV6-8 and TRBJ1-1; a weak D match, TRBD1 (5 bases). Germline CDR1 is MNHGY and CDR2 is SAAAGT. Trimming took 4 bases from V and 2 from J, leaving 8 bases between them. This CDR3 spans 13 amino acids. The CDR3 DNA reads TGTGCCAGCAGTTCCCAGGGCAACACTGAAGCTTTCTTT. Protein: CASSSQGNTEAFF.

This clone came up a few times. The V call is TRBV9, the J call TRBJ1-2; no clear D. CDR1 SGDLS and CDR2 YYNGEE come from the germline V gene. The V end was cut by 5 bases, the J end by 7 bases, with 15 bases between. The CDR3 runs 13 residues. The DNA of the CDR3 is TGTGCCAGCAGAGCCGACGGCCTAGGTGGCTACACCTTC. It encodes CASRADGLGGYTF.

The table lists this clone with a few counts. V gene TRBV6-8 combines with J gene TRBJ2-2; maybe TRBD1 (8 bases). CDR1 is MNHGY, CDR2 SAAAGT, per germline. The CDR3 has 14 amino acids. The ends were cut back, 6 bases at V and 7 bases at J, with 15 bases in the middle. The CDR3 DNA reads TGTGCCAGCAGGAACAGGGGGGGTGGCGGGGAGCTGTTTTTT. This encodes CASRNRGGGGELFF.

This clone was counted between two and nine times. In DNA form, the CDR3 reads TGTGCCAGCACCCCGGGGGGGTACGAGCAGTACTTC. It yields the protein CASTPGGYEQYF. The V and J genes are TRBV12-5 and TRBJ2-7; the match to TRBD2 covers 8 bases. This CDR3 has 12 amino acids. Germline V lookup: CDR1 LGHNT, CDR2 FRNRAP.

This clone was seen a few times. The V call is TRBV11-3, the J call TRBJ2-1, with 7 positions matching TRBD1. V trimming: 1 base; J trimming: 9 bases; junction bases outside the gene matches: 9. The length of the CDR3 is 15 residues. Germline lookup yields CDR1 SGHNT and CDR2 YENEEA. For the CDR3, the DNA is TGTGCCAGCAGCTTAGTGGGTCAGGGGGTAAGTGAGCAGTTCTTC. As protein: CASSLVGQGVSEQFF.

The CDR3 DNA reads as TGTGCCAGCGCCACCTCCCTGTGGGGGCGGGTCACCGGGGAGCTGTTTTTT. This codes for CASATSLWGRVTGELFF. This chain connects TRBV28 to TRBJ2-2; D might be TRBD1 (6 bases). The length of the CDR3 is 17 residues. Germline-derived CDR1 and CDR2 are MDHEN and SYDVKM. V lost 8 bases, J lost 4 bases, and 23 bases lay in between.

The chain couples TRBV18 to TRBJ1-2, with 9 bases lining up with TRBD1. The CDR3 covers 14 residues. Trimming removed 6 bases from V and 6 bases from J; junction bases left unmatched: 8. The germline V gene encodes CDR1 KGHSH and CDR2 LQKENI. The CDR3 DNA sequence: TGTGCCAGCTCGCAGGACAGGGGAATTGATGGCTACACCTTC. Amino acids: CASSQDRGIDGYTF.

The chain recombines TRBV11-3 with TRBJ2-1; 8 bases line up with TRBD2. V dropped 6 bases and J dropped 5; count of bases not matched to a gene: 15. From germline, CDR1 is SGHNT and CDR2 YENEEA. There are 17 residues in the CDR3. The CDR3 sequence: CASSSNVLVSGNNEQFF. The CDR3 DNA follows: TGTGCCAGCAGTTCTAACGTCTTGGTTAGCGGGAACAATGAGCAGTTCTTC.

Only a few counts were recorded for this clone. The genes are TRBV28 and TRBJ1-3; possibly TRBD1 for D (5 bases). Trimming left V 6 bases short and J 4 bases short, with 13 bases between. The CDR3 totals 14 residues. CDR1 MDHEN and CDR2 SYDVKM come from the germline V gene. CDR3 DNA: TGTGCCAGCAGGTTGGGGGGTCCCGGAAACACCATATATTTT. Translating gives CASRLGGPGNTIYF. Looking up the rest from reference TRBV28 and TRBJ1-3 gives the full variable domain: DVKVTQSSRYLVKRTGEKVFLECVQDMDHENMFWYRQDPGLGLRLIYFSYDVKMKEKGDIPEGYSVSREKKERFSLILESASTNQTSMYLCASRLGGPGNTIYFGEGSWLTVV.

The chain has TRBV5-1 and TRBJ2-1; D might be TRBD1 (6 bases). Germline V gene data show CDR1 as SGHRS and CDR2 as YFSETQ. Trimming stripped 3 bases from V and 7 bases from J, with 17 bases between. There are 15 residues in the CDR3. The chain's CDR3 is CASSSTGTTSNEQFF. CDR3 nucleotides: TGCGCCAGCAGCTCCACCGGGACAACGTCGAATGAGCAGTTCTTC.

Within the sample, this clone is medium-sized (0.01 to 0.1%). This sequence joins TRBV9 and TRBJ2-4; maybe TRBD1 (5 bases). V was cut by 5 bases and J by 0 bases, with 18 bases left in between. Germline loops: CDR1 SGDLS, CDR2 YYNGEE. The CDR3 has 17 amino acids. CDR3 residues: CASSEAPGSKAKNIQYF. The CDR3 DNA follows: TGTGCCAGCAGTGAAGCGCCAGGGTCCAAAGCCAAAAACATTCAGTACTTC.